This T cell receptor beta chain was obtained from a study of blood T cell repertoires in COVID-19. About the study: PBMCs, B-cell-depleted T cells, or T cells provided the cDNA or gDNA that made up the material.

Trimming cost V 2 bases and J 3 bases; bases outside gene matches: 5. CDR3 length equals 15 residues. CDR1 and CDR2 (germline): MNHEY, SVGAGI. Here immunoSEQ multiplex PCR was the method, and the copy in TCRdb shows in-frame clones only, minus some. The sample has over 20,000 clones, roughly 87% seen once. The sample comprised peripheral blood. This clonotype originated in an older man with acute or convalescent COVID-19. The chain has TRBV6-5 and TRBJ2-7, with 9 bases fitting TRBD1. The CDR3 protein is CASSYRDRVNYEQYF. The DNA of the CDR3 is TGTGCCAGCAGTTACCGGGACAGGGTAAACTACGAGCAGTACTTC.